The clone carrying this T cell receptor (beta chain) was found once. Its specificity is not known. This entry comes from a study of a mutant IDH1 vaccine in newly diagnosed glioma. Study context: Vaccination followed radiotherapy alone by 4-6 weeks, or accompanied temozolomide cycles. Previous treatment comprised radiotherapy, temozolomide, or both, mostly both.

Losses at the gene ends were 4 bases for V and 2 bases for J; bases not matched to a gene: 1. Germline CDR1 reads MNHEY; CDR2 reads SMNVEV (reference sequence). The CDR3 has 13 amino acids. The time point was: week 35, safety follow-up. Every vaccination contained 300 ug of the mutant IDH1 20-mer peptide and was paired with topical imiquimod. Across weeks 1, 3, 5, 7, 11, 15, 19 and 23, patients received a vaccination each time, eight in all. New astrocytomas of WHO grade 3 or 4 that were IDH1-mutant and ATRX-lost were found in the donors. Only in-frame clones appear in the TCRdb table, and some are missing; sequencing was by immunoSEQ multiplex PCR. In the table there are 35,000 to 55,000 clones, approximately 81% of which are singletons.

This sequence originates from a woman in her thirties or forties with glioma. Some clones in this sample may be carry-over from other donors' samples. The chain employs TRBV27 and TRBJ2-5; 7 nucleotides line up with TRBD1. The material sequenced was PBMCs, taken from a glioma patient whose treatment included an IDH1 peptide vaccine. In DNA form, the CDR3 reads TGTGCCAGCAGTTCGACAGGGCAAGAGACCCAGTACTTC. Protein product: CASSSTGQETQYF.